This TCR beta chain was identified during a study of cytomegalovirus exposure and HLA in healthy donors. The V end lost 5 bases, the J end lost 2 bases, and 10 bases lay between the germline ends. Per the germline V gene, CDR1 is SGHTA and CDR2 is FQGNSA. CDR3 length equals 14 residues. Primers for the PCR totalled 60 Vbeta and 13 Jbeta. Assay: immunoSEQ multiplex PCR; the TCRdb copy retains only in-frame clones and omits some. The table shows over 100,000 clones, with 65% to 75% occurring only once. The source material was PBMCs. V and J are TRBV7-2 and TRBJ1-5; tentatively, D is TRBD1 (6 bases). The clonotype originates from a man in his thirties or forties in good health and CMV-seropositive. The CDR3 DNA is TGTGCCAGCAGCCTACAGGGAGGCAATCAGCCCCAGCATTTT. Protein: CASSLQGGNQPQHF. The full variable domain, its missing parts supplied by reference TRBV7-2 and TRBJ1-5, is GAGVSQSPSNKVTEKGKDVELRCDPISGHTALYWYRQSLGQGLEFLIYFQGNSAPDKSGLPSDRFSAERTGGSVSTLTIQRTQQEDSAVYLCASSLQGGNQPQHFGDGTRLSIL.